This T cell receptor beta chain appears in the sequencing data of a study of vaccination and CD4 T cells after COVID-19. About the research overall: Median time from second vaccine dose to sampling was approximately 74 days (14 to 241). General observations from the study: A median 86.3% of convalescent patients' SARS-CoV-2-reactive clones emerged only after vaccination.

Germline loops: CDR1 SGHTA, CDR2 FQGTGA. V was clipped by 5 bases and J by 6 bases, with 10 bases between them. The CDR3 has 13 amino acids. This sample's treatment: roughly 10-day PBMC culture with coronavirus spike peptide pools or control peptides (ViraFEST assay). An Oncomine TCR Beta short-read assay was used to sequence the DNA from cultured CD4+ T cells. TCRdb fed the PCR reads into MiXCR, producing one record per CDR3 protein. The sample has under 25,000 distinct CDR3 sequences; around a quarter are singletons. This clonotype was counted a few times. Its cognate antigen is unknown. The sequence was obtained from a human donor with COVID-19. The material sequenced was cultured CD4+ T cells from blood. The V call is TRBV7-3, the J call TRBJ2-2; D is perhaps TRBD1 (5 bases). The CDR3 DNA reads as TGTGCCAGCAGCAGGGGATATGCCGGGGAGCTGTTTTTT. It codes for CASSRGYAGELFF.